The 19 T cell receptor beta chains listed next were all sequenced from one sample in a study of blood T cell repertoires in COVID-19. The protocol was immunoSEQ multiplex PCR, while the TCRdb copy is restricted to in-frame clones and leaves out a portion. The sample records about 38,000 clones, around nine tenths being singletons. The specimen was peripheral blood. Receptor source: a man in his 60s with COVID-19, enrolled during active disease.

V usage is TRBV19 and J usage is TRBJ1-6, with D tentatively TRBD1 (5 bases). Germline V gene data show CDR1 as LNHDA and CDR2 as SQIVND (reference sequence). V was pared by 3 bases and J by 11 bases, with 14 bases between. The CDR3 consists of 14 residues. In DNA, the CDR3 is TGTGCCAGTAGTATGGGGCAGCGCATGGCACCCCTCCACTTT. The encoded protein is CASSMGQRMAPLHF.

V and J are TRBV12-3 or TRBV12-4 and TRBJ2-7, with D possibly TRBD2 on 5 matching bases. The germline V and J ends were trimmed by 3 bases and 3 bases, with 9 bases remaining between them. The CDR3 has 13 amino acids. CDR3 in amino acids: CASSFGEYYEQYF. The CDR3 DNA follows: TGTGCCAGCAGTTTCGGGGAGTACTACGAGCAGTACTTC.

The V gene is TRBV5-8, the J gene TRBJ1-5; D uncertain. Germline V gene data show CDR1 as SGHTS and CDR2 as YDEGEE. The CDR3 sequence is 15 residues long. Between the trimmed V and J ends, which lost 0 bases and 0 bases, there was a span of 7 bases. As DNA, the CDR3 is TGTGCCAGCAGCTTGGTTCCAAATAGCAATCAGCCCCAGCATTTT. This translates into CASSLVPNSNQPQHF.

The rearrangement joins TRBV6-1 to TRBJ1-5, with D possibly matching TRBD1 (6 bases). This CDR3 spans 15 amino acids. Germline assignment: CDR1 MNHNS and CDR2 SASEGT. Trimming shortened V by 1 base and J by 5 bases, and 12 bases separated the two germline ends. The CDR3, as DNA: TGTGCCAGCAGTGAAGTCGAGGGGGGGGATCAGCCCCAGCATTTT. Amino acids: CASSEVEGGDQPQHF.

The rearrangement links TRBV28 to TRBJ1-3; no reliable D call. The germline V and J ends were trimmed by 9 bases and 0 bases, with 12 bases remaining between them. The CDR3 extends over 14 amino acids. Germline CDR1 is MDHEN and CDR2 is SYDVKM. The chain's CDR3 is CASTLTVSGNTIYF. As DNA, the CDR3 is TGTGCCAGTACTCTAACAGTCTCTGGAAACACCATATATTTT.

The count of this clone is one. This chain links TRBV4-1 with TRBJ1-1, with 7 bases fitting TRBD1. The CDR3 covers 15 residues. Trimming took 0 bases from V and 7 from J; bases not matched to a gene: 8. Germline V lookup: CDR1 MGHRA, CDR2 YSYEKL. The CDR3, as DNA: TGCGCCAGCAGCCAAGAAAGGGGGCGAGAAGGTGAAGCTTTCTTT. The encoded protein is CASSQERGREGEAFF.

The chain uses TRBV11-3 and TRBJ2-2, with TRBD2 matching over 8 bases. The trim removed 2 bases at V and 4 bases at J, leaving 6 bases unmatched. CDR1 is SGHNT and CDR2 is YENEEA in the germline V gene. The CDR3 contains 16 residues. The CDR3 protein is CASSLKAGAVTGELFF. The CDR3 nucleotides read TGTGCCAGCAGCTTAAAAGCGGGAGCGGTCACCGGGGAGCTGTTTTTT.

The rearrangement uses TRBV18 and TRBJ1-1; 7 nucleotides line up with TRBD1. The V segment lost 3 bases and the J segment 7 bases; nucleotides outside the gene matches: 11. Germline assignment: CDR1 KGHSH and CDR2 LQKENI. This CDR3 is 15 amino acids long. CDR3 DNA sequence: TGTGCCAGCTCACCGCGATCAGACAGGGCTGGTGAAGCTTTCTTT. This encodes CASSPRSDRAGEAFF.

V gene TRBV9 combines with J gene TRBJ2-3; D is possibly TRBD2 (5 bases). The V gene's germline CDR1 is SGDLS and CDR2 YYNGEE. This CDR3 has 15 amino acids. The V end was cut by 4 bases, the J end by 3 bases, with 15 bases between. The CDR3 sequence: CASSSRGDRTDTQYF. The CDR3 DNA reads TGTGCCAGCAGCTCCCGGGGAGATAGGACAGATACGCAGTATTTT.

V usage is TRBV12-3 or TRBV12-4 and J usage is TRBJ1-5, with TRBD1 as a possible D gene (6 bases). The CDR3 loop spans 13 amino acids. The V end was cut by 8 bases, the J end by 3 bases, with 11 bases between. The CDR3 is CASGRTVNQPQHF. The CDR3 nucleotides read TGTGCCAGCGGACGGACAGTCAATCAGCCCCAGCATTTT.

The CDR3 region has the DNA TGTGCCAGCAGCCTCCTAACGGGCGGGGAGCTGTTTTTT. This encodes CASSLLTGGELFF. V is TRBV9 and J is TRBJ2-2; D unresolved. Trimming shortened V by 4 bases and J by 7 bases, and 11 bases separated the two germline ends. The CDR3 runs to 13 residues. CDR1 is SGDLS and CDR2 is YYNGEE in the germline V gene.

The rearrangement links TRBV19 to TRBJ1-4, with D maybe TRBD1 (5 bases). CDR3 length equals 13 residues. The V and J ends lost 8 bases and 7 bases respectively, with 14 bases between them. The V gene's germline CDR1 is LNHDA and CDR2 SQIVND (reference sequence). The CDR3 here is CASQSGLSEKLFF. The CDR3 nucleotides read TGTGCCAGTCAATCAGGGTTGAGTGAAAAACTGTTTTTT.

The chain uses TRBV27 and TRBJ1-5, with TRBD1 matching over 10 bases. CDR3 size: 15 residues. Per the germline V gene, CDR1 is MNHEY and CDR2 is SMNVEV (reference sequence). V dropped 5 bases and J dropped 4; count of bases not matched to a gene: 5. CDR3 residues: CASSRDRGRNQPQHF. The CDR3 coding sequence is TGTGCCAGCAGTCGCGACAGGGGGCGGAATCAGCCCCAGCATTTT.

This chain links TRBV5-1 with TRBJ2-3, with unresolved D. Trimming left V 7 bases short and J 1 base short, with 10 bases between. Germline values: CDR1 SGHRS, CDR2 YFSETQ. The CDR3 is 13 amino acids. The CDR3 loop reads CASGTERTDTQYF. DNA for the CDR3: TGCGCCAGCGGAACAGAGCGCACAGATACGCAGTATTTT.

V and J are TRBV7-4 and TRBJ1-5; TRBD1 is a possible D gene (5 bases). Between the trimmed V and J ends, which lost 5 bases and 8 bases, there was a span of 10 bases. The CDR3 covers 12 residues. Germline V gives CDR1 SGHVT, CDR2 SQSDAQ. CDR3 DNA: TGTGCCAGCAGCCCTCCGGGGGAGCCCCAGCATTTT. Amino acid sequence: CASSPPGEPQHF. The whole variable domain, filled in from reference TRBV7-4 and TRBJ1-5, reads GAGVSQSPRYKVAKRGRDVALRCDSISGHVTLYWYRQTLGQGSEVLTYSQSDAQRDKSGRPSGRFSAERPERSVSTLKIQRTEQGDSAVYLCASSPPGEPQHFGDGTRLSIL.

The rearrangement joins TRBV3-1 (or the pseudogene TRBV3-2) to TRBJ1-1, with D possibly being TRBD1 (5 bases). CDR1 LGHDT and CDR2 YNNKEL come from the germline V gene (reference sequence). V lost 4 bases to trimming and J lost 4 bases, with 16 bases between them. The CDR3 loop spans 15 amino acids. The CDR3 reads CASSPQGIGVTEAFF. Here the CDR3 DNA reads TGTGCCAGCAGCCCCCAGGGAATTGGCGTCACTGAAGCTTTCTTT.

The J gene is TRBJ2-2, the V gene TRBV28; maybe TRBD1 (5 bases). The CDR3 contains 15 residues. Germline V lookup: CDR1 MDHEN, CDR2 SYDVKM. V dropped 8 bases and J dropped 4 bases, with 17 bases sitting between them. DNA of the CDR3: TGTGCCAGCGGACCTTTAGAAGGGGTCACCGGGGAGCTGTTTTTT. Translated, it gives CASGPLEGVTGELFF.

This chain joins TRBV5-1 and TRBJ1-1, with D possibly TRBD1 on 5 matching bases. The CDR3 runs to 16 residues. The germline gives CDR1 SGHRS, CDR2 YFSETQ. Trimming removed 1 base at V and 0 bases at J, with 13 bases between. Here the CDR3 reads CASSLQAAGMNTEAFF. The CDR3 bases are TGCGCCAGCAGCTTGCAGGCGGCAGGGATGAACACTGAAGCTTTCTTT. Full variable domain (remainder filled in from reference TRBV5-1 and TRBJ1-1): KAGVTQTPRYLIKTRGQQVTLSCSPISGHRSVSWYQQTPGQGLQFLFEYFSETQRNKGNFPGRFSGRQFSNSRSEMNVSTLELGDSALYLCASSLQAAGMNTEAFFGQGTRLTVV.

This chain uses TRBV29-1 with TRBJ2-1; D gene unclear. The ends were cut back, 1 base at V and 3 bases at J, with 4 bases in the middle. This CDR3 comprises 12 residues. Germline V gene data show CDR1 as SQVTM and CDR2 as ANQGSEA. The CDR3 loop reads CSVEGLYNEQFF. The DNA for the CDR3 is TGCAGCGTTGAAGGTCTCTACAATGAGCAGTTCTTC.